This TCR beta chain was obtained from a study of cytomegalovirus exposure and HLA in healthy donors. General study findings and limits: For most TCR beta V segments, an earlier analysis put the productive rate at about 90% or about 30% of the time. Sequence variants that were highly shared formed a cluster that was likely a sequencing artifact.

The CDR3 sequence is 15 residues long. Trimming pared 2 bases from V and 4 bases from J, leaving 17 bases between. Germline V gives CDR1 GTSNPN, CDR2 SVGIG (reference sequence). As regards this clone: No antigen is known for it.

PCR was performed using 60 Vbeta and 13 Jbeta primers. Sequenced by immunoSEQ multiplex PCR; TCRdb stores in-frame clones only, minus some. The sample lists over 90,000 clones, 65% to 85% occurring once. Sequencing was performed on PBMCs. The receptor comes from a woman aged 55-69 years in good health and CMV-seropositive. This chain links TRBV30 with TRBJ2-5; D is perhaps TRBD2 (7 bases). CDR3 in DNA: TGTGCCTGGAGTTTGGGGAGTAGGGGGGGAGAGACCCAGTACTTC. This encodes CAWSLGSRGGETQYF.